Below are 13 T cell receptor beta chains sequenced from a single sample in a study of blood T cell repertoires in COVID-19. Only in-frame clones appear in the TCRdb table, and some are missing; sequencing was by immunoSEQ multiplex PCR. The sample yields about 120,000 clones, about 83% seen once. Material for sequencing was PBMCs or T cells enriched from blood (not recorded which). These TCRs come from a woman under 40 who had recovered from COVID-19.

The rearrangement joins TRBV4-2 to TRBJ1-1; the D gene is possibly TRBD1 (5 bases). Germline V gives CDR1 LGHNA, CDR2 YNFKEQ. CDR3 length equals 14 residues. V was cut by 6 bases and J by 0 bases, with 11 bases left in between. CDR3 protein: CASRESGLNTEAFF. DNA of the CDR3: TGTGCCAGCAGGGAGTCAGGGTTGAACACTGAAGCTTTCTTT.

The V and J genes are TRBV28 and TRBJ1-1; 7 positions match TRBD1. Germline trimming cut 8 bases from V and 4 bases from J; bases unmatched to any gene: 19. This CDR3 contains 17 residues. Germline V gene lookup returns CDR1 MDHEN and CDR2 SYDVKM. The CDR3 coding sequence is TGTGCCAGCCGAATGGGGGGCGGGTACAGGGGCGGCACTGAAGCTTTCTTT. Protein sequence: CASRMGGGYRGGTEAFF.

This sequence joins TRBV7-9 and TRBJ1-6; 7 nucleotides agree with TRBD1. Germline CDR1 is SEHNR and CDR2 is FQNEAQ (reference sequence). The J segment lost 9 bases and the V segment lost 5 bases, leaving 7 bases of the junction unmatched. The CDR3 covers 14 residues. The CDR3 loop reads CASSLSTGFSPLHF. CDR3 DNA sequence: TGTGCCAGCAGCCTTTCGACAGGGTTTTCACCCCTCCACTTT.

The CDR3 bases are TGTGCCAGCAGCGCCACTGCGGGGGCAACTAATGAAAAACTGTTTTTT. It encodes CASSATAGATNEKLFF. The V call is TRBV7-9, the J call TRBJ1-4; possibly TRBD1 for D (5 bases). Germline V gives CDR1 SEHNR, CDR2 FQNEAQ (reference sequence). The CDR3 is made up of 16 amino acids. Trimming removed 5 bases from V and 0 bases from J, with 13 bases in between.

The CDR3: CASSPHGGSFTDTQYF. The CDR3, as DNA: TGTGCCAGCAGCCCCCACGGCGGGAGTTTCACAGATACGCAGTATTTT. The V and J genes are TRBV7-2 and TRBJ2-3, with 7 positions matching TRBD2. Trimming took 5 bases from V and 2 from J; bases not matched to a gene: 10. The germline V gene encodes CDR1 SGHTA and CDR2 FQGNSA. CDR3 length: 16 residues.

This chain connects TRBV5-4 to TRBJ2-6; unclear D gene. In germline, CDR1 is SGHNT, CDR2 YYREEE (reference sequence). There are 16 residues in the CDR3. V lost 5 bases and J lost 3, with 15 bases in between. CDR3 in DNA: TGTGCCAGCAGATCCGACCGGCCGGGTGGGGCCAACGTCCTGACTTTC. This encodes CASRSDRPGGANVLTF. The variable domain in full, with the rest retrieved from reference TRBV5-4 and TRBJ2-6, is ETGVTQSPTHLIKTRGQQVTLRCSSQSGHNTVSWYQQALGQGPQFIFQYYREEENGRGNFPPRFSGLQFPNYSSELNVNALELDDSALYLCASRSDRPGGANVLTFGAGSRLTVL.

The V call is TRBV29-1, the J call TRBJ1-2; TRBD1 might be the D (6 bases). CDR1 and CDR2 (germline): SQVTM, ANQGSEA. Trimming stripped 3 bases from V and 0 bases from J, with 11 bases between. This CDR3 has 14 amino acids. Written as DNA, the CDR3 is TGCAGCGTTGATCCGACAGGAACTAACTATGGCTACACCTTC. Its protein is CSVDPTGTNYGYTF.

This chain connects TRBV12-3 or TRBV12-4 to TRBJ1-2, with 7 bases lining up with TRBD1. J gave up 8 bases and V 7 bases, and 10 bases lay outside the gene matches. The CDR3 sequence is 13 residues long. CDR3 bases: TGTGCCAGCAATTATCAGGGGGGAAGCGGCTACACCTTC. It specifies CASNYQGGSGYTF.

This clone was seen a few times. The rearrangement joins TRBV13 to TRBJ2-1; 10 nucleotides align to TRBD2. V was pared by 6 bases and J by 8 bases, with 10 bases of the junction left unmatched. The CDR3 contains 15 residues. The V gene's germline CDR1 is PRHDT and CDR2 FYEKMQ (reference sequence). The CDR3 here is CASRRLAGLGDEQFF. DNA of the CDR3: TGTGCCAGCAGAAGACTAGCGGGTTTGGGTGATGAGCAGTTCTTC. Complete variable domain (other parts from reference TRBV13 and TRBJ2-1): AAGVIQSPRHLIKEKRETATLKCYPIPRHDTVYWYQQGPGQDPQFLISFYEKMQSDKGSIPDRFSAQQFSDYHSELNMSSLELGDSALYFCASRRLAGLGDEQFFGPGTRLTVL.

This chain joins TRBV11-3 and TRBJ2-1; 14 bases line up with TRBD2. Germline assignment: CDR1 SGHNT and CDR2 YENEEA. V shed 8 bases and J 6 bases; nucleotides not matched to a gene: 6. The CDR3 consists of 15 residues. DNA for the CDR3: TGTGCCAGCTCAGGTGGACTAGCGGGAGGCAATGAGCAGTTCTTC. Translation gives CASSGGLAGGNEQFF.

The rearrangement joins TRBV9 to TRBJ1-2; 7 bases are shared with TRBD1. Germline CDR1 SGDLS, CDR2 YYNGEE. This CDR3 comprises 13 residues. V shed 2 bases, J shed 8 bases, and the junction held 6 bases outside the gene matches. CDR3 amino acids: CASSVTGSQGYTF. In DNA form, the CDR3 reads TGTGCCAGCAGCGTGACAGGGTCCCAGGGCTACACCTTC.

V is TRBV28 and J is TRBJ1-1, with 8 bases matching TRBD1. With V trimmed by 1 base and J by 1 base, 8 bases remained unmatched. This CDR3 is 17 amino acids long. Germline V gene data show CDR1 as MDHEN and CDR2 as SYDVKM. The CDR3 nucleotides read TGTGCCAGCAGTTTATTGGACAGGGATTTTTGGAACACTGAAGCTTTCTTT. This translates into CASSLLDRDFWNTEAFF. The full variable domain, its missing parts supplied by reference TRBV28 and TRBJ1-1, is DVKVTQSSRYLVKRTGEKVFLECVQDMDHENMFWYRQDPGLGLRLIYFSYDVKMKEKGDIPEGYSVSREKKERFSLILESASTNQTSMYLCASSLLDRDFWNTEAFFGQGTRLTVV.

The chain joins TRBV6-5 to TRBJ1-4, with D possibly being TRBD1 (6 bases). The CDR3 runs to 14 residues. Germline V gives CDR1 MNHEY, CDR2 SVGAGI. The ends were cut back, 6 bases at V and 8 bases at J, with 16 bases in the middle. The CDR3 is CASSPQGAGEKLFF. CDR3 DNA: TGTGCCAGCAGCCCACAGGGTGCGGGCGAAAAACTGTTTTTT.